This entry is about one T cell receptor (beta chain). This sample is part of a study of cytomegalovirus exposure and HLA in healthy donors. V was trimmed by 0 bases and J by 6 bases, leaving 9 bases between them. The CDR3 spans 14 residues. In germline, CDR1 is SGHRS, CDR2 YFSETQ. The PCR contained 60 Vbeta and 13 Jbeta primers. The method was immunoSEQ multiplex PCR; TCRdb's version includes in-frame clones alone and lacks a portion of them. The table lists 150,000 to 200,000 clones, 70% to 80% of them singletons. Everyone who donated was a healthy bone marrow donor. The TCR originated in a man aged 18 to 30 in good health and CMV-seropositive. The chain employs TRBV5-1 and TRBJ2-2; D is possibly TRBD2 (6 bases). Material: PBMCs. The CDR3 protein is CASSLAGRSGELFF. The CDR3 DNA reads as TGCGCCAGCAGCTTGGCCGGGAGATCCGGGGAGCTGTTTTTT. Full variable domain (outside the CDR3, taken from reference TRBV5-1 and TRBJ2-2): KAGVTQTPRYLIKTRGQQVTLSCSPISGHRSVSWYQQTPGQGLQFLFEYFSETQRNKGNFPGRFSGRQFSNSRSEMNVSTLELGDSALYLCASSLAGRSGELFFGEGSRLTVL.